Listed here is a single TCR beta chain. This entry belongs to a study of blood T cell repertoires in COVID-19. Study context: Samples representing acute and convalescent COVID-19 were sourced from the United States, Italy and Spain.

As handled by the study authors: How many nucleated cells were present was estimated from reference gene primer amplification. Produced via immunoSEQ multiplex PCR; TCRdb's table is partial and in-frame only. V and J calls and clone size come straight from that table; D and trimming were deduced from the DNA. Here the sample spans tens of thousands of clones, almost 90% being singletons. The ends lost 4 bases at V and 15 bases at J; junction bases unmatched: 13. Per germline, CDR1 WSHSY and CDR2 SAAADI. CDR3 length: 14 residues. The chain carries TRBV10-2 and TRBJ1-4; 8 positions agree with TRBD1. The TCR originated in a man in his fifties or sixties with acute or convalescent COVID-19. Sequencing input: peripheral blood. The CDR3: CASSVSDRASGVFF. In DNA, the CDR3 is TGCGCCAGCAGTGTGTCGGACAGGGCGTCTGGGGTGTTTTTT.